These 31 T cell receptor beta chains share one sample of origin, sequenced in a study of T cell clones after liver transplantation. Assay: immunoSEQ multiplex PCR; the TCRdb copy retains only in-frame clones and omits some. The table records over 55,000 clones, about two thirds of them present only once. Source: CD4+ T cells from blood, taken at the approximately 15-month timepoint. The receptors were gathered from a human patient who received a liver transplant. Some T cells may be the graft donor's.

This sequence joins TRBV6-5 and TRBJ2-7; 7 bases are shared with TRBD1. Germline V CDR1 and CDR2: MNHEY, SVGAGI. The CDR3 is 16 amino acids. Trimming removed 0 bases from V and 1 base from J; junction bases left unmatched: 6. CDR3 amino acids: CASSYSGQGDSYEQYF. CDR3 in DNA: TGTGCCAGCAGTTACTCAGGTCAGGGGGATTCCTACGAGCAGTACTTC.

The chain uses TRBV11-1 and TRBJ2-4; TRBD2 matches at 8 bases. Trimming removed 5 bases from V and 0 bases from J; junction bases left unmatched: 12. Looked up from germline, CDR1 is SGHAT and CDR2 is FQDESV (reference sequence). This CDR3 spans 18 amino acids. The CDR3 spells CASSPQGAGVIAKNIQYF. The CDR3 DNA sequence: TGTGCCAGCAGCCCGCAGGGAGCGGGGGTGATAGCCAAAAACATTCAGTACTTC.

This chain uses TRBV28 with TRBJ2-5, with 9 positions matching TRBD1. With V trimmed by 6 bases and J by 5 bases, 10 bases remained unmatched. Germline CDR1 is MDHEN and CDR2 is SYDVKM. CDR3 length: 15 residues. DNA of the CDR3: TGTGCCAGCAGCATCGGGACAGGGATTTGGGAGACCCAGTACTTC. Translation: CASSIGTGIWETQYF.

This clone was recorded only once. The chain is built from TRBV28 and TRBJ1-2; D is ambiguous. This CDR3 comprises 14 residues. Trimming removed 1 base from V and 8 bases from J, with 14 bases in between. CDR1 and CDR2 (germline): MDHEN, SYDVKM. The CDR3 DNA reads as TGTGCCAGCAGTTTATCCCCGGTAGACGGCGGCTACACCTTC. It translates to CASSLSPVDGGYTF.

Details on this clone: A much bigger clone sits one base away, suggesting this may be a read error. This chain connects TRBV28 to TRBJ2-7; 8 bases are a match to TRBD2. Germline values: CDR1 MDHEN, CDR2 SYDVKM. The trim removed 6 bases at V and 5 bases at J, leaving 9 bases unmatched. CDR3 size: 14 residues. CDR3 loop: CASSGGAGRDEQYF. The CDR3 DNA reads as TGTGCCAGCAGCGGGGGGGCAGGACGAGACGAGCAGTACTTC.

In DNA form, the CDR3 reads TGTGCCAGCAGTTTGGGACTAGCGGGGCAAGAGACCCAGTACTTC. This codes for CASSLGLAGQETQYF. The chain joins TRBV28 to TRBJ2-5; 13 bases are shared with TRBD2. The CDR3 sequence is 15 residues long. Germline CDR1 reads MDHEN; CDR2 reads SYDVKM. J was trimmed by 2 bases and V by 3 bases; bases with no gene match: 0. The full variable domain, its missing parts supplied by reference TRBV28 and TRBJ2-5, is DVKVTQSSRYLVKRTGEKVFLECVQDMDHENMFWYRQDPGLGLRLIYFSYDVKMKEKGDIPEGYSVSREKKERFSLILESASTNQTSMYLCASSLGLAGQETQYFGPGTRLLVL.

The chain employs TRBV15 and TRBJ1-1; D may be TRBD1 (5 bases). The CDR3 extends over 15 amino acids. Germline V gene sequence: CDR1 LNHNV, CDR2 YYDKDF (reference sequence). Trimming removed 0 bases at V and 1 base at J, with 9 bases between. In DNA, the CDR3 is TGTGCCACCAGCAGAGATTTGGGACGGAACACTGAAGCTTTCTTT. Amino acid sequence: CATSRDLGRNTEAFF.

To note about this clone: Other DNA sequences in this sample translate to the same CDR3. V and J are TRBV18 and TRBJ2-7; 7 nucleotides line up with TRBD1. Germline values: CDR1 KGHSH, CDR2 LQKENI. This CDR3 contains 14 residues. The J segment lost 4 bases and the V segment lost 1 base, leaving 4 bases of the junction unmatched. CDR3 sequence reads: CASSPRQGVYEQYV. For the CDR3, the DNA is TGTGCCAGCTCACCACGACAGGGCGTTTACGAGCAGTACGTC.

This rearrangement joins TRBV5-1 to TRBJ1-1; TRBD1 matches at 8 bases. V was clipped by 2 bases and J by 1 base; unmatched bases: 4. This CDR3 spans 15 amino acids. The germline V gene has CDR1 SGHRS and CDR2 YFSETQ. CDR3 loop: CASSLTGGRNTEAFF. The CDR3 DNA sequence: TGCGCCAGCAGCTTAACAGGGGGGAGGAACACTGAAGCTTTCTTT.

The chain carries TRBV5-4 and TRBJ2-3; tentative D call: TRBD1 (5 bases). Germline-derived CDR1 and CDR2 are SGHNT and YYREEE (reference sequence). Trimming shortened V by 4 bases and J by 2 bases, and 8 bases separated the two germline ends. The CDR3 is made up of 13 amino acids. As DNA, the CDR3 is TGTGCCAGCAGCGACAGTAACACAGATACGCAGTATTTT. As protein: CASSDSNTDTQYF.

The gene calls are TRBV5-6 and TRBJ1-6; D perhaps matches TRBD1 (5 bases). The CDR3 extends over 14 amino acids. The germline V gene has CDR1 SGHDT and CDR2 YYEEEE. V gave up 1 base and J gave up 10 bases, with 12 bases separating them. The CDR3 nucleotides read TGTGCCAGCAGCTTGAGGGGCGGTGGCTCACCCCTCCACTTT. It yields the protein CASSLRGGGSPLHF.

This chain connects TRBV11-3 to TRBJ2-1, with D perhaps TRBD2 (5 bases). Looked up from germline, CDR1 is SGHNT and CDR2 is YENEEA. The CDR3 is 16 amino acids. V lost 5 bases, J lost 10 bases, and 24 bases lay in between. The CDR3 DNA sequence: TGTGCCAGCAGCCTCCCCGAACTCGGGATCTTAGGGGAGCAGTTCTTC. Translation: CASSLPELGILGEQFF.

This clone was recorded a few times. This sequence joins TRBV28 and TRBJ1-4, with D unclear. Trimming removed 10 bases at V and 4 bases at J, with 16 bases between. CDR1 MDHEN and CDR2 SYDVKM come from the germline V gene. The CDR3 sequence is 14 residues long. The DNA for the CDR3 is TGTGCCATCCCGAGCGAGGGAAGTAATGAAAAACTGTTTTTT. Translated: CAIPSEGSNEKLFF.

The V gene is TRBV5-4, the J gene TRBJ2-3; tentative D call: TRBD1 (5 bases). The CDR3 length is 15 residues. V was trimmed by 4 bases and J by 0 bases, leaving 12 bases between them. Germline V lookup: CDR1 SGHNT, CDR2 YYREEE (reference sequence). CDR3 sequence: CASSPDTHSTDTQYF. For the CDR3, the DNA is TGTGCCAGCAGCCCGGACACCCATAGCACAGATACGCAGTATTTT. Complete variable domain (other parts from reference TRBV5-4 and TRBJ2-3): ETGVTQSPTHLIKTRGQQVTLRCSSQSGHNTVSWYQQALGQGPQFIFQYYREEENGRGNFPPRFSGLQFPNYSSELNVNALELDDSALYLCASSPDTHSTDTQYFGPGTRLTVL.

This clone has more than one count but fewer than ten. This chain links TRBV2 with TRBJ2-1; unclear D gene. V was cut by 7 bases and J by 8 bases, with 15 bases left in between. The V gene's germline CDR1 is SNHLY and CDR2 FYNNEI. CDR3 length: 13 residues. The DNA for the CDR3 is TGTGCCAGCACCCCCTCTAGTATTGATGAGCAGTTCTTC. This encodes CASTPSSIDEQFF.

The chain has TRBV28 and TRBJ2-7; 8 nucleotides match TRBD1. CDR3 size: 15 residues. CDR1 MDHEN and CDR2 SYDVKM come from the germline V gene. V shed 3 bases and J 6 bases; nucleotides not matched to a gene: 10. CDR3 sequence (DNA): TGTGCCAGCAGTTTGCCTACAGGGGGTCCATCCGAGCAGTACTTC. It translates to CASSLPTGGPSEQYF. Based on the CDR3 plus reference TRBV28 and TRBJ2-7, the full variable domain is DVKVTQSSRYLVKRTGEKVFLECVQDMDHENMFWYRQDPGLGLRLIYFSYDVKMKEKGDIPEGYSVSREKKERFSLILESASTNQTSMYLCASSLPTGGPSEQYFGPGTRLTVT.

The J gene is TRBJ2-5, the V gene TRBV6-5; the D gene could be TRBD1 or TRBD2 (5 bases each). There are 15 residues in the CDR3. Trimming stripped 5 bases from V and 3 bases from J, with 16 bases between. Looked up from germline, CDR1 is MNHEY and CDR2 is SVGAGI. CDR3 protein: CASSTPRGPEETQYF. DNA for the CDR3: TGTGCCAGCAGTACTCCAAGGGGACCTGAAGAGACCCAGTACTTC.

This clone showed up just a few times. The chain employs TRBV30 and TRBJ1-2; possibly TRBD1 for D (6 bases). The CDR3 spans 10 residues. Trimming took off 7 bases at V and 8 bases at J, with 11 bases between the two ends. Germline values: CDR1 GTSNPN, CDR2 SVGIG (reference sequence). The CDR3 reads CALTGRGYTF. The CDR3 nucleotides read TGTGCCTTGACAGGAAGGGGCTACACCTTC.

The chain combines TRBV5-6 with TRBJ2-7; tentatively, D is TRBD2 (5 bases). Trimming removed 3 bases at V and 2 bases at J, with 12 bases between. This CDR3 comprises 14 residues. Germline V gene lookup returns CDR1 SGHDT and CDR2 YYEEEE. DNA of the CDR3: TGTGCCAGCAGCTCCACGAGGGCAGCCTACGAGCAGTACTTC. Protein: CASSSTRAAYEQYF.

CDR3 in amino acids: CASSLAIGGTEAFF. CDR3 DNA sequence: TGTGCCAGCAGCTTAGCGATAGGGGGCACTGAAGCTTTCTTT. The rearrangement uses TRBV7-8 and TRBJ1-1; the D gene is possibly TRBD1 (6 bases). The germline V gene encodes CDR1 SGHVS and CDR2 FQNEAQ. Trimming took 0 bases from V and 4 from J, leaving 9 bases between them. The CDR3 consists of 14 residues.

The chain links TRBV5-4 to TRBJ1-6; no firm D call. The germline gives CDR1 SGHNT, CDR2 YYREEE (reference sequence). Trimming shortened V by 4 bases and J by 8 bases, and 16 bases separated the two germline ends. This CDR3 spans 15 amino acids. CDR3 loop: CASSKVARLDSPLHF. CDR3 bases: TGTGCCAGCAGCAAGGTGGCGAGACTTGATTCACCCCTCCACTTT. The full variable domain, with the rest looked up from reference TRBV5-4 and TRBJ1-6, is ETGVTQSPTHLIKTRGQQVTLRCSSQSGHNTVSWYQQALGQGPQFIFQYYREEENGRGNFPPRFSGLQFPNYSSELNVNALELDDSALYLCASSKVARLDSPLHFGNGTRLTVT.

This clone was seen only once. The chain has TRBV6-4 and TRBJ2-7; 11 bases line up with TRBD2. The CDR3 runs 16 residues. The V gene's germline CDR1 is MRHNA and CDR2 SNTAGT. With V trimmed by 6 bases and J by 2 bases, 9 bases remained unmatched. The CDR3 sequence is CASRSSGTSGAYEQYV. The CDR3 DNA follows: TGTGCCAGCAGGTCTTCCGGGACTAGCGGAGCCTACGAGCAGTACGTC.

The chain uses TRBV5-6 and TRBJ1-2; TRBD1 might be the D (5 bases). CDR1 and CDR2 from the germline V gene are SGHDT and YYEEEE. V shed 4 bases and J shed 5 bases, with 6 bases lying between them. The CDR3 runs 11 residues. CDR3 nucleotide sequence: TGTGCCAGCAGCGGGGGGTATGGCTACACCTTC. It translates to CASSGGYGYTF.

The chain uses TRBV2 and TRBJ1-2, with D perhaps matching TRBD1 (5 bases). The V and J ends lost 4 bases and 8 bases respectively, with 17 bases between them. Per the germline V gene, CDR1 is SNHLY and CDR2 is FYNNEI. The CDR3 spans 14 residues. CDR3 in DNA: TGTGCCAGCAGTGGGGGTCAGGGAGTCTCGGGCTACACCTTC. Amino acids: CASSGGQGVSGYTF.

The chain carries TRBV5-1 and TRBJ1-4; D uncertain. The CDR3 totals 12 residues. The germline CDR1 and CDR2 sequences are SGHRS and YFSETQ. V dropped 1 base and J dropped 8 bases, with 6 bases sitting between them. As DNA, the CDR3 is TGCGCCAGCAGCTTGAGAGGGGAAAAACTGTTTTTT. Translating gives CASSLRGEKLFF. The full variable domain, with the rest looked up from reference TRBV5-1 and TRBJ1-4, is KAGVTQTPRYLIKTRGQQVTLSCSPISGHRSVSWYQQTPGQGLQFLFEYFSETQRNKGNFPGRFSGRQFSNSRSEMNVSTLELGDSALYLCASSLRGEKLFFGSGTQLSVL.

This sequence joins TRBV29-1 and TRBJ1-1, with a weak D call TRBD1 (6 bases). Germline assignment: CDR1 SQVTM and CDR2 ANQGSEA. V was trimmed by 0 bases and J by 13 bases, leaving 24 bases between them. The CDR3 sequence is 15 residues long. CDR3 bases: TGCAGCGTTGAAGATCGCGCCTTGCCGGGGACAAGTTTTTTCTTT. It codes for CSVEDRALPGTSFFF.

The chain links TRBV4-3 to TRBJ2-5, with a tentative D call TRBD1 (6 bases). This CDR3 comprises 13 residues. Trimming took 1 base from V and 5 from J, leaving 8 bases between them. CDR1 is LGHNA and CDR2 is YSLEER in the germline V gene. The CDR3 here is CASSQVRGETQYF. In DNA form, the CDR3 reads TGCGCCAGCAGCCAAGTGAGGGGGGAGACCCAGTACTTC.

This chain's CDR3 is CASSERQGITFF. CDR3 bases: TGTGCCAGCAGTGAACGACAGGGAATAACTTTCTTT. This rearrangement joins TRBV2 to TRBJ1-1, with 7 bases that match TRBD1. Germline V gene lookup returns CDR1 SNHLY and CDR2 FYNNEI. This CDR3 is 12 amino acids long. V was clipped by 2 bases and J by 12 bases; unmatched bases: 6.

This clone appeared a few times. The gene calls are TRBV19 and TRBJ2-7, with 8 bases fitting TRBD1. CDR3 size: 16 residues. Trimming at V came to 3 bases and at J to 1 base, leaving 8 bases not matched to a gene. Germline assignment: CDR1 LNHDA and CDR2 SQIVND (reference sequence). This CDR3 reads CASSIGDRQSSYEQYV. CDR3 sequence (DNA): TGTGCCAGTAGTATTGGGGACAGGCAGTCTTCCTACGAGCAGTACGTC.

The gene calls are TRBV29-1 and TRBJ2-5; 10 bases line up with TRBD2. The CDR3 contains 17 residues. J was trimmed by 2 bases and V by 2 bases; bases with no gene match: 11. The germline CDR1 and CDR2 sequences are SQVTM and ANQGSEA. CDR3 bases: TGCAGCGTTGAAAAGGAGCTAGCGGGAGTACGACAAGAGACCCAGTACTTC. Translating it yields CSVEKELAGVRQETQYF.

This clone was observed a handful of times. The gene calls are TRBV15 and TRBJ2-5; 10 bases match TRBD2. The CDR3 is made up of 14 amino acids. CDR1 and CDR2 (germline): LNHNV, YYDKDF (reference sequence). J was trimmed by 4 bases and V by 5 bases; bases with no gene match: 4. CDR3 sequence (DNA): TGTGCCACCAGCTCCCGGACTAGCGGAGAGACCCAGTACTTC. This sequence encodes CATSSRTSGETQYF.